Sequencing of this TCR beta chain was carried out in a study of control samples from healthy donors and cancer patients. Sequencing used immunoSEQ multiplex PCR; TCRdb keeps in-frame clones, though not all of them. The profile shows 140,000 to 150,000 clones, about 89% of them singletons. V dropped 5 bases and J dropped 8; count of bases not matched to a gene: 5. The CDR3 length is 13 residues. In germline, CDR1 is SGHRS, CDR2 YFSETQ. Sequencing was carried out using blood. This chain uses TRBV5-1 with TRBJ2-1, with TRBD1 matching 9 bases. The TCR was taken from a man aged 30-40 years in good health. CDR3 amino acids: CASRTRDRDEQFF. The CDR3 DNA is TGCGCCAGCAGAACCCGGGACAGGGATGAGCAGTTCTTC.